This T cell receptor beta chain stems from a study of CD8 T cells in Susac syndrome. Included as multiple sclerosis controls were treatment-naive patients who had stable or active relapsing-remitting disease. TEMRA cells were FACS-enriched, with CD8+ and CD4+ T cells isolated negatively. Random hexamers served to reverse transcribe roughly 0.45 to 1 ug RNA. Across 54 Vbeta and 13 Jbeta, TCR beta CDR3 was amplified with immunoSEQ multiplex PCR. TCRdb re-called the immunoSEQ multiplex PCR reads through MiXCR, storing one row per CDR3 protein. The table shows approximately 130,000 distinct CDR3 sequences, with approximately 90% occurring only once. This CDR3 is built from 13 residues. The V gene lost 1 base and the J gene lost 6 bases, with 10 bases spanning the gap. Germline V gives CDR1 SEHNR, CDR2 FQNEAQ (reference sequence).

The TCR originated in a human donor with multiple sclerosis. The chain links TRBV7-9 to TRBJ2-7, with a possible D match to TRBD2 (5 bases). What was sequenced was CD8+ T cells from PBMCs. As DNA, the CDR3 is TGTGCCAGCAGCTTAGATCTGGAGGCCGAGCAGTACTTC. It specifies CASSLDLEAEQYF.